This passage covers 16 T cell receptor beta chains from one sample sequenced in a study of radiation and T cells in renal cell carcinoma (dated by TCRdb to about 2020). Taken with the paper, the label for time point translates to: baseline pretreatment blood. In light of the paper, this sample's treatment or condition label describes: 15 Gy SBRT to primary tumor, nephrectomy 4 weeks later. The protocol used for the library was the immunoSEQ multiplex PCR assay. The clones in this table, taken by TCRdb from immuneACCESS, are in-frame only. Not every clone is retained; where verified, under half of the shortfall comes from an unresolved V gene, and the cause of the rest is unknown. In all, the sample holds some 120,000 clones, and 82% of those were seen once. About 3% of the sample is in the top ten clones. Sequenced here: blood, sampled from a patient whose treatment included radiotherapy and nephrectomy. The receptors originated from a woman aged 55-69 years with renal cell carcinoma.

V is TRBV19 and J is TRBJ2-7; 9 bases match TRBD2. The trim removed 3 bases at V and 5 bases at J, leaving 5 bases unmatched. The CDR3 loop spans 14 amino acids. Germline CDR1 and CDR2: LNHDA and SQIVND (reference sequence). For the CDR3, the DNA is TGTGCCAGTAGTATTAAGCGGGAGGAGAACGAGCAGTACTTC. Amino acids: CASSIKREENEQYF.

This clone has only one observation. The chain recombines TRBV28 with TRBJ1-5; a possible D gene is TRBD1 (5 bases). The V and J ends lost 3 bases and 7 bases respectively, with 13 bases between them. Germline CDR1 reads MDHEN; CDR2 reads SYDVKM. The CDR3 loop spans 14 amino acids. The CDR3 protein is CASSLHRPEQPQHF. The CDR3 coding sequence is TGTGCCAGCAGTTTGCACAGGCCGGAGCAGCCCCAGCATTTT.

The chain uses TRBV18 and TRBJ1-6; no clear D gene. V lost 3 bases and J lost 11, with 11 bases in between. CDR1 KGHSH and CDR2 LQKENI come from the germline V gene. The length of the CDR3 is 13 residues. CDR3 DNA: TGTGCCAGCTCACCGAGTATTGATGCACCCCTCCACTTT. It translates to CASSPSIDAPLHF.

The genes are TRBV5-1 and TRBJ1-5, with 9 bases aligning to TRBD1. Germline loops: CDR1 SGHRS, CDR2 YFSETQ. The CDR3 spans 14 residues. V trimming: 4 bases; J trimming: 5 bases; junction bases outside the gene matches: 4. CDR3 loop: CASSPGQGDQPQHF. Here the CDR3 DNA reads TGCGCCAGCAGCCCGGGACAGGGAGATCAGCCCCAGCATTTT.

CDR3 sequence (DNA): TGTGCCAGCAGTGTGGACAGGGGGCAAAATGAGCAGTTCTTC. This codes for CASSVDRGQNEQFF. The chain links TRBV2 to TRBJ2-1; 11 bases line up with TRBD1. The germline gives CDR1 SNHLY, CDR2 FYNNEI. The CDR3 totals 14 residues. V lost 4 bases and J lost 7; bases outside the gene matches: 3.

The chain is built from TRBV7-9 and TRBJ1-3; no reliable D call. This CDR3 region has 16 residues. Germline loops: CDR1 SEHNR, CDR2 FQNEAQ (reference sequence). Trimming took off 4 bases at V and 0 bases at J, with 13 bases between the two ends. The CDR3 loop is CASSYPTTNSGNTIYF. The CDR3 nucleotides read TGTGCCAGCAGCTACCCCACGACGAACTCTGGAAACACCATATATTTT.

This chain joins TRBV30 and TRBJ1-3; D is perhaps TRBD1 (5 bases). The germline V gene encodes CDR1 GTSNPN and CDR2 SVGIG (reference sequence). V was clipped by 2 bases and J by 2 bases, with 10 bases between them. The length of the CDR3 is 14 residues. CDR3 in DNA: TGTGCCTGGAGTACAGGAGCCGCTGGAAACACCATATATTTT. This sequence encodes CAWSTGAAGNTIYF.

The chain carries TRBV5-4 and TRBJ2-7, with 13 bases fitting TRBD2. V gave up 4 bases and J gave up 3 bases; unmatched junction bases: 4. The CDR3 extends over 15 amino acids. Looked up from germline, CDR1 is SGHNT and CDR2 is YYREEE (reference sequence). The CDR3 protein is CASSLGLAGDYEQYF. As DNA, the CDR3 is TGTGCCAGCAGCCTCGGACTAGCGGGAGACTACGAGCAGTACTTC. The full variable domain, rest sourced from reference TRBV5-4 and TRBJ2-7, is ETGVTQSPTHLIKTRGQQVTLRCSSQSGHNTVSWYQQALGQGPQFIFQYYREEENGRGNFPPRFSGLQFPNYSSELNVNALELDDSALYLCASSLGLAGDYEQYFGPGTRLTVT.

V and J are TRBV19 and TRBJ2-1, with 16 bases that match TRBD2. The CDR3 has 15 amino acids. The germline V gene encodes CDR1 LNHDA and CDR2 SQIVND (reference sequence). The J segment lost 7 bases and the V segment lost 8 bases, leaving 5 bases of the junction unmatched. The CDR3 here is CASGGLAGGPNEQFF. CDR3 coding DNA: TGTGCCAGTGGGGGACTAGCGGGAGGGCCTAATGAGCAGTTCTTC.

This clone occurred once. The J gene is TRBJ2-2, the V gene TRBV27; 7 bases align to TRBD1. The CDR3 runs to 16 residues. The trim removed 0 bases at V and 6 bases at J, leaving 7 bases unmatched. Germline assignment: CDR1 MNHEY and CDR2 SMNVEV (reference sequence). The CDR3 here is CASSLSGRQGAGELFF. CDR3 nucleotides: TGTGCCAGCAGTTTATCGGGTCGTCAGGGGGCCGGGGAGCTGTTTTTT.

CDR3 DNA: TGTGCCAGCAGCTTATACACCTCCGGGCCGTACCAAGAGACCCAGTACTTC. Translating it yields CASSLYTSGPYQETQYF. The chain links TRBV7-6 to TRBJ2-5; no clear D gene. The CDR3 has 17 residues. Deletions cut 2 bases from V and 0 bases from J, with 16 bases between. The germline CDR1 and CDR2 sequences are SGHVS and FNYEAQ.

V and J are TRBV30 and TRBJ2-1, with 8 bases fitting TRBD2. V was pared by 6 bases and J by 6 bases, with 10 bases of the junction left unmatched. The germline CDR1 and CDR2 sequences are GTSNPN and SVGIG (reference sequence). This CDR3 is 14 amino acids long. The DNA for the CDR3 is TGTGCCTGCCCTCAAGCGGCGGGAGGCAATGAGCAGTTCTTC. Residues: CACPQAAGGNEQFF.

The chain couples TRBV28 to TRBJ2-5; D is undetermined. The CDR3 has 11 residues. The germline V gene has CDR1 MDHEN and CDR2 SYDVKM. V was clipped by 3 bases and J by 12 bases, with 11 bases between them. The CDR3 DNA sequence: TGTGCCAGCAGTTTTGGGCCCTCCAAGTACTTC. This sequence encodes CASSFGPSKYF.

This chain links TRBV7-8 with TRBJ2-7; TRBD1 matches 8 bases. V was clipped by 3 bases and J by 1 base; unmatched bases: 5. The germline V gene encodes CDR1 SGHVS and CDR2 FQNEAQ. The CDR3 length is 15 residues. The CDR3 coding sequence is TGTGCCAGCAGCTTCCGGGACAGGCTGTCCTACGAGCAGTACTTC. Protein product: CASSFRDRLSYEQYF.

The gene calls are TRBV7-3 and TRBJ2-7; D call uncertain. The CDR3 runs to 13 residues. The germline V gene encodes CDR1 SGHTA and CDR2 FQGTGA. Trimming stripped 5 bases from V and 5 bases from J, with 13 bases between. Here the CDR3 reads CASSPGPGNEQYF. The CDR3 nucleotides are TGTGCCAGCAGCCCAGGCCCCGGAAACGAGCAGTACTTC.

The chain is built from TRBV9 and TRBJ1-5; D call uncertain. The CDR3 spans 13 residues. Looked up from germline, CDR1 is SGDLS and CDR2 is YYNGEE. Trimming took off 4 bases at V and 5 bases at J, with 10 bases between the two ends. In DNA, the CDR3 is TGTGCCAGCAGCCCCCGGTGGGATCAGCCCCAGCATTTT. It codes for CASSPRWDQPQHF.